Listed here are 5 T cell receptor beta chains from one sample, sequenced in a study of response to subunit inactivated influenza vaccine. Using its own MiXCR run on the RT-PCR reads, TCRdb lists one record per CDR3 protein. The data contain some 160,000 distinct CDR3 sequences, under 13% of them singletons. The sample was non-naive T cells sorted from PBMCs, taken 45 days after vaccination. The receptors were sampled from a man aged 50-59 years who received an inactivated influenza vaccine.

This clonotype occurred a few times. The chain recombines TRBV7-9 with TRBJ2-5; 8 nucleotides align to TRBD2. CDR1 and CDR2 from the germline V gene are SEHNR and FQNEAQ (reference sequence). J was trimmed by 2 bases and V by 2 bases; bases with no gene match: 10. This CDR3 contains 17 residues. CDR3 nucleotides: TGTGCCAGCAGCTTAATGAAGCGGGGGCGAAATCAAGAGACCCAGTACTTC. Amino acid sequence: CASSLMKRGRNQETQYF.

This clonotype was counted at least ten times. The chain joins TRBV12-3 or TRBV12-4 to TRBJ2-7; D ambiguous. CDR3 length equals 13 residues. V gave up 3 bases and J gave up 0 bases, with 6 bases separating them. The CDR3 region is CASSFESSYEQYF. In DNA, the CDR3 is TGTGCCAGCAGTTTTGAGAGCTCCTACGAGCAGTACTTC.

The genes are TRBV6-2 or TRBV6-3 and TRBJ2-4; TRBD1 agrees at 10 bases. The germline gives CDR1 MNHEY, CDR2 SVGEGT. The CDR3 has 21 residues. V lost 5 bases, J lost 1 base, and 20 bases stayed unmatched. CDR3 protein: CASSLRPTGGLSFRAKNIQYF. The CDR3 nucleotides read TGTGCCAGCAGTCTCCGACCGACAGGGGGCTTAAGTTTTAGGGCCAAAAACATTCAGTACTTC.

This clonotype was recorded a few times. The chain couples TRBV5-1 to TRBJ2-5; 9 bases fit TRBD1. Germline V CDR1 and CDR2: SGHRS, YFSETQ. The CDR3 covers 14 residues. V lost 4 bases and J lost 5; bases outside the gene matches: 6. The CDR3 is CASSPGQGHETQYF. In DNA, the CDR3 is TGCGCCAGCAGCCCAGGACAGGGGCACGAGACCCAGTACTTC.

This sequence joins TRBV24-1 and TRBJ1-1, with D hard to call. Germline V gene sequence: CDR1 KGHDR, CDR2 SFDVKD. Between the trimmed V and J ends, which lost 7 bases and 1 base, there was a span of 15 bases. CDR3 length equals 15 residues. The CDR3 coding sequence is TGTGCCACCAGGGAAGGCACCGGCGCGAACACTGAAGCTTTCTTT. Amino acids: CATREGTGANTEAFF.